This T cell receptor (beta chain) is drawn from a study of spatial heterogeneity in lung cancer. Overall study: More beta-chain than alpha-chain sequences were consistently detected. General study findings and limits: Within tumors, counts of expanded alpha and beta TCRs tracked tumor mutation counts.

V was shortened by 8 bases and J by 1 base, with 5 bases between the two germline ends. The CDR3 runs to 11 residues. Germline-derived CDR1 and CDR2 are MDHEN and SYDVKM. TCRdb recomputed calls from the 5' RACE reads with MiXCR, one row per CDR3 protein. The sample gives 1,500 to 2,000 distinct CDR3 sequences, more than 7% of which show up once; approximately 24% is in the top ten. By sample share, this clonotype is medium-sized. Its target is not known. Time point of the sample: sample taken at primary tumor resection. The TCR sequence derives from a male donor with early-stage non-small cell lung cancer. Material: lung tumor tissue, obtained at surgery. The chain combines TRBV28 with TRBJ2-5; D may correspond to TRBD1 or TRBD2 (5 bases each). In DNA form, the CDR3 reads TGTGCCAGCGGGACCCAAGAGACCCAGTACTTC. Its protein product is CASGTQETQYF.